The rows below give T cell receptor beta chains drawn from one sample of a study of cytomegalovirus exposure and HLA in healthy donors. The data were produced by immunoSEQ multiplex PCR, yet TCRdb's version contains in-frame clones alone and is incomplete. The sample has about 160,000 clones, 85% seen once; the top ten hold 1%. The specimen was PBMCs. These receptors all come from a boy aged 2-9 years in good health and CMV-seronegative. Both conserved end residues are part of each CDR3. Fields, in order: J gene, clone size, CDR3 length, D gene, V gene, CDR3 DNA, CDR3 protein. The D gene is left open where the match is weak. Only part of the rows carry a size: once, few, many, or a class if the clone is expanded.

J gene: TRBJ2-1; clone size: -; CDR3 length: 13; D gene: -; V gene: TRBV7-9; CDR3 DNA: TGTGCCAGCAGCTTCCCCCTTAGCAATGAGCAGTTCTTC; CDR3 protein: CASSFPLSNEQFF
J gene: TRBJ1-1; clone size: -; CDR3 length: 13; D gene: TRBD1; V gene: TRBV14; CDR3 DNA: TGTGCCAGCAGCCAAGTGTGGGACAGTGAAGCTTTCTTT; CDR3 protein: CASSQVWDSEAFF
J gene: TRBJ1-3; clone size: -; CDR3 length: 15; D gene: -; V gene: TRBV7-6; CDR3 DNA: TGTGCCAGCAGCTTAGGTCAGGGTTCTGGAAACACCATATATTTT; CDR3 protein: CASSLGQGSGNTIYF
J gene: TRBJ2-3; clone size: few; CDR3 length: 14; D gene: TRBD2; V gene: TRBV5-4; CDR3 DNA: TGTGCCAGCAGCTTAGCGGGGCGCACAGATACGCAGTATTTT; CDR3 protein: CASSLAGRTDTQYF
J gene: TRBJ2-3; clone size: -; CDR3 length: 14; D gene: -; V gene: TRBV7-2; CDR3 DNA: TGTGCCAGCAGCTTATATTGGAGCTCAGATACGCAGTATTTT; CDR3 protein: CASSLYWSSDTQYF
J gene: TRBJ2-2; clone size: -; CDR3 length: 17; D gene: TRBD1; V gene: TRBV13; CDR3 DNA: TGTGCCAGCAGCCCAATTGTGGGGACAGGGAGCACCGGGGAGCTGTTTTTT; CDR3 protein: CASSPIVGTGSTGELFF
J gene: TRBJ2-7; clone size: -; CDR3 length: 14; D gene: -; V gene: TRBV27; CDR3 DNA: TGTGCCAGCAGTTTATATGGTCAACTTTACGAGCAGTACTTC; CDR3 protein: CASSLYGQLYEQYF
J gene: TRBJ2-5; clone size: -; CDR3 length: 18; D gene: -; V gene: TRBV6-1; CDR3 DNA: TGTGCCAGCAGTGAAGCGCTTCTTGGGGTCGGGAGTCAAGAGACCCAGTACTTC; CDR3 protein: CASSEALLGVGSQETQYF
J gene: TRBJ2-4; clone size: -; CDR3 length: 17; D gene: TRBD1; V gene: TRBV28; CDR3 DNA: TGTGCCAGCAGTCAAGGACAGGGACAACTAGCCAAAAACATTCAGTACTTC; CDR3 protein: CASSQGQGQLAKNIQYF
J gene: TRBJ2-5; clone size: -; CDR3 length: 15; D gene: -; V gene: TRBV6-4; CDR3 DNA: TGTGCCAGCAGTGCCAGACTAGGAGGAAGCGAGACCCAGTACTTC; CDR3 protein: CASSARLGGSETQYF
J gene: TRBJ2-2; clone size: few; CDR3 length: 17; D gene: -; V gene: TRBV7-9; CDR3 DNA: TGTGCCAGCAGCTTAGCCGGCCCGACGACAAACACCGGGGAGCTGTTTTTT; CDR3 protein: CASSLAGPTTNTGELFF
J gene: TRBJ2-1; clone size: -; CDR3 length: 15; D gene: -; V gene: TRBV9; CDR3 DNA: TGTGCCAGCAGCGTAGCGGGAGTAGACTACAATGAGCAGTTCTTC; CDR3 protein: CASSVAGVDYNEQFF
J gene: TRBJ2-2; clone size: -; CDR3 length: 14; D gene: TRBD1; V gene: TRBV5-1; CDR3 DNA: TGCGCCAGCAGCCAGACAGGGGACACCGGGGAGCTGTTTTTT; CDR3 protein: CASSQTGDTGELFF
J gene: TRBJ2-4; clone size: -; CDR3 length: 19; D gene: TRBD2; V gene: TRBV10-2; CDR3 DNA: TGCGCCAGCAGTGAGTCACGACTAGCGGGGGGGCCTTCCAAAAACATTCAGTACTTC; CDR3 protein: CASSESRLAGGPSKNIQYF
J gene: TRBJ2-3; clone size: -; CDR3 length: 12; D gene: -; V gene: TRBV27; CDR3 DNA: TGTGCCAGCAGCCCTAGCTCAGATACGCAGTATTTT; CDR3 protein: CASSPSSDTQYF
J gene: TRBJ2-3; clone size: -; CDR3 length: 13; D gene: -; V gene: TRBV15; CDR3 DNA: TGTGCCACCCGCGTACCGAGCACAGATACGCAGTATTTT; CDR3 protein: CATRVPSTDTQYF
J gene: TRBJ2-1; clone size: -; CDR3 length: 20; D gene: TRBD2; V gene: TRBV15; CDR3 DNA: TGTGCCACCAGCAGAGATCGAGGGGTCACTAGCGGGGGGCGTCGAAATGAGCAGTTCTTC; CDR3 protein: CATSRDRGVTSGGRRNEQFF
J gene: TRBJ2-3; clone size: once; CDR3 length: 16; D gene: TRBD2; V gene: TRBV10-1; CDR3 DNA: TGCGCCAGCAGTGAGTCGAGCGGGGCTAGCACAGATACGCAGTATTTT; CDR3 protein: CASSESSGASTDTQYF
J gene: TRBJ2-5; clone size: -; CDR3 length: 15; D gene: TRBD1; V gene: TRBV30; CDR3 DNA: TGTGCCTGGAGTCGTCCAGACAGGGATTTAGAGACCCAGTACTTC; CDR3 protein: CAWSRPDRDLETQYF
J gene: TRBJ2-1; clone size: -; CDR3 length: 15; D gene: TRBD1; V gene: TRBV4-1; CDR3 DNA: TGCGCCAGCAGCCTAGGACAGGGTGCCTACAATGAGCAGTTCTTC; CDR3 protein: CASSLGQGAYNEQFF
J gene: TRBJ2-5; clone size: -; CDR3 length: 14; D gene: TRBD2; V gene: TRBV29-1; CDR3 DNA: TGCAGCGCCCTACGCGGGGGGGCCCACAAGACCCAGTACTTC; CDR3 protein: CSALRGGAHKTQYF
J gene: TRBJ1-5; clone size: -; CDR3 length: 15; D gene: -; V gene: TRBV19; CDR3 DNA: TGTGCCAGTAGTCGGCTACAGGTTAGCAATCAGCCCCAGCATTTT; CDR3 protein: CASSRLQVSNQPQHF
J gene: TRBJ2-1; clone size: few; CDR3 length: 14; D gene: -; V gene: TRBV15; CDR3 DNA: TGTGCCACCAGCAGAGTAGTTGATACGATTGAGCAGTTCTTC; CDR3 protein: CATSRVVDTIEQFF
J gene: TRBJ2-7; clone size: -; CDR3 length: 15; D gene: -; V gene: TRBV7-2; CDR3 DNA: TGTGCCAGCAGATTGGGGGAGGGGGGCCCCTACGAGCAGTACTTC; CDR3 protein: CASRLGEGGPYEQYF
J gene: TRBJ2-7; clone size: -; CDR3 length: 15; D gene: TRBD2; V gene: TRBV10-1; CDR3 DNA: TGCGCCAGCAGTGAGACCCTAGCGGGGCACTACGAGCAGTACTTC; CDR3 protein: CASSETLAGHYEQYF
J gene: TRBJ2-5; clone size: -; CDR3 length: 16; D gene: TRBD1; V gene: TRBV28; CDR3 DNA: TGTGCCAGCAGTTCCAACAGGGGGCGGAGGCGAGAGACCCAGTACTTC; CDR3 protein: CASSSNRGRRRETQYF
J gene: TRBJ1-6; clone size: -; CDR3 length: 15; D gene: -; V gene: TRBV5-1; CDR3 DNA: TGCGCCAGCACCGTCGAAGACACTGGTAATTCACCCCTCCACTTT; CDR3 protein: CASTVEDTGNSPLHF
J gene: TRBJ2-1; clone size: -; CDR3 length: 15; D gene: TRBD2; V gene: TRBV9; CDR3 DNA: TGTGCCAGCAGCGTACTAGCGGAGCCCGACAATGAGCAGTTCTTC; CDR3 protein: CASSVLAEPDNEQFF
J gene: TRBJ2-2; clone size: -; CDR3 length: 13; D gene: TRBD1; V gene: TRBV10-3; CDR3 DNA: TGTGCCATCAGCGGACAGGGGGCCGGGGAGCTGTTTTTT; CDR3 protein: CAISGQGAGELFF
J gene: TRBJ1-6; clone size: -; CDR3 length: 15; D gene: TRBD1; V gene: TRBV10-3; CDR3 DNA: TGTGCCATCAGTGCGAGACAGGGGGATAATTCACCCCTCCACTTT; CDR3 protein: CAISARQGDNSPLHF
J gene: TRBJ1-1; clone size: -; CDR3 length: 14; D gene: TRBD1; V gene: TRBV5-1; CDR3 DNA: TGCGCCAGCACCCGACAGGGGAGGAACACTGAAGCTTTCTTT; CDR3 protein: CASTRQGRNTEAFF
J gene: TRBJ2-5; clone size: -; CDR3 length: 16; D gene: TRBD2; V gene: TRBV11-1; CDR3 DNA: TGTGCCAGCAGCTTAACGACTAGCGGGAAAGAAGAGACCCAGTACTTC; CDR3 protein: CASSLTTSGKEETQYF
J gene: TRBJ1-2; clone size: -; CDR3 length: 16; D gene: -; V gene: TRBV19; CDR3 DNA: TGTGCCAGTAGGCTTCGGGGGTTGTTTAGAAACTATGGCTACACCTTC; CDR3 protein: CASRLRGLFRNYGYTF
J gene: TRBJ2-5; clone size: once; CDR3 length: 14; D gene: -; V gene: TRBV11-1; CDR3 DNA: TGTGCCAGCAGCCTGACAACTCACCAAGAGACCCAGTACTTC; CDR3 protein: CASSLTTHQETQYF
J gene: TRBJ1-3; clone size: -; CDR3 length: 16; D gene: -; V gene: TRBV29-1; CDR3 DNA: TGCAGCGTTGCCCGGGGGGGGAAAAGTTCTGGAAACACCATATATTTT; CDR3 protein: CSVARGGKSSGNTIYF
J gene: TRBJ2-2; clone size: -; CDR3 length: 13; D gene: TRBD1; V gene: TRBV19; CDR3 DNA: TGTGCCAGTAGCCCCGGGACAGTCCCCGGGCTGTTTTTT; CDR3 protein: CASSPGTVPGLFF
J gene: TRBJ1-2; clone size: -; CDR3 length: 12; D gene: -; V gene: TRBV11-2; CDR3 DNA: TGTGCCGTGACCCCAGGGGTCTATGGCTACACCTTC; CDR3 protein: CAVTPGVYGYTF
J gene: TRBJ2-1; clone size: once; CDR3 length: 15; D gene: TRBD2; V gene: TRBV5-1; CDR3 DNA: TGCGCCAGCAGCCAGCTAGCGGGAATCGTCGATGAGCAGTTCTTC; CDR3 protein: CASSQLAGIVDEQFF
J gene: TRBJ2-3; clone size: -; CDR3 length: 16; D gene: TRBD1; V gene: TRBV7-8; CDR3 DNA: TGTGCCAGCAGCCCTTACCGGGACAGGGGGCGAAATACGCAGTATTTT; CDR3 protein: CASSPYRDRGRNTQYF
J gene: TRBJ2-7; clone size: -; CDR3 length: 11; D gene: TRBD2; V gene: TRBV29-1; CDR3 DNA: TGCAGCGTTGCGGGGGGGTTTGAGCAGTACTTC; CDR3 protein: CSVAGGFEQYF
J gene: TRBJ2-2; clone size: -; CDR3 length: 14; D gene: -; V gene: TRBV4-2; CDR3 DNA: TGTGCCAGCAGCCAAGATGGAAGGGGCGGGGAGCTGTTTTTT; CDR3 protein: CASSQDGRGGELFF
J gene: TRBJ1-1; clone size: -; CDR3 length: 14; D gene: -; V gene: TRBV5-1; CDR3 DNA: TGCGCCAGCAGCTTAGGGGTGATGAACACTGAAGCTTTCTTT; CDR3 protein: CASSLGVMNTEAFF
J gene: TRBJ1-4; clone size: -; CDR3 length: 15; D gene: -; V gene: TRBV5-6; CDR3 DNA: TGTGCCAGCAGCTTGGCCGGGTCCGGTAATGAAAAACTGTTTTTT; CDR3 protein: CASSLAGSGNEKLFF
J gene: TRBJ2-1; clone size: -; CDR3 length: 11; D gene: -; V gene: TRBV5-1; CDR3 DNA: TGCGCCAGCAGTCGAGGCCGCGAGCAGTTCTTC; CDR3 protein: CASSRGREQFF
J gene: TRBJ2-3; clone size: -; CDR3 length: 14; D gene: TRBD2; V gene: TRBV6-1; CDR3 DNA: TGTGCCAGCAGTGAGGCCGGGGGGGGCTATACGCAGTATTTT; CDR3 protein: CASSEAGGGYTQYF
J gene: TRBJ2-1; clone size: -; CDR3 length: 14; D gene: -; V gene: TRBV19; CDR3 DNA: TGTGCCAGTAGTATAGTTCAGAATTTGAATGAGCAGTTCTTC; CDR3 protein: CASSIVQNLNEQFF